The 23 T cell receptor beta chains below come from one sample, sequenced in a study of CD8+CD57+ T cells in acquired aplastic anemia. According to the study, genomic DNA was the template for TCR beta VDJ and CDR3 profiling. TCRdb processed the reads anew with MiXCR; each CDR3 protein has one entry. The data hold 180,000 or so distinct CDR3 sequences, with roughly 48% observed a single time. Sequenced patients had shown CD8+CD57+ cell expansion by flow cytometry. Sequenced sample: sorted CD4+, CD8+, or CD8+CD57+ T cells (not recorded which) from PBMCs. The origin of the receptors is a human donor with aplastic anemia.

CDR3 residues: CATSVRTSGVTDTQYF. CDR3 DNA sequence: TGTGCCACCAGTGTGAGGACTAGCGGAGTCACAGATACGCAGTATTTT. The rearrangement joins TRBV24-1 to TRBJ2-3, with 10 nucleotides matching TRBD2. Per germline, CDR1 KGHDR and CDR2 SFDVKD. CDR3 size: 16 residues. Germline trimming cut 5 bases from V and 2 bases from J; bases unmatched to any gene: 6.

The rearrangement joins TRBV24-1 to TRBJ2-1; D gene ambiguous. This CDR3 has 12 residues. CDR1 is KGHDR, CDR2 SFDVKD, per germline. The germline V and J ends were trimmed by 4 bases and 9 bases, with 9 bases remaining between them. CDR3 DNA sequence: TGTGCCACCAGTGACTCCGACACTGAGCAGTTCTTC. Protein: CATSDSDTEQFF.

This clonotype was detected only once. This chain links TRBV7-8 with TRBJ1-5; D is possibly TRBD1 (5 bases). From germline, CDR1 is SGHVS and CDR2 FQNEAQ. The CDR3 sequence is 12 residues long. Trimming took 7 bases from V and 4 from J, leaving 8 bases between them. CDR3 in amino acids: CASTPGNQPQHF. In DNA, the CDR3 is TGTGCCAGCACCCCAGGGAATCAGCCCCAGCATTTT.

Points on this clonotype: It may be a read error: a sequence one base away is much more abundant. The CDR3 DNA is TGTGCCAGCAGTTCGGTCGACACCGGGGAGCTGCTTTTT. It codes for CASSSVDTGELLF. This chain connects TRBV6-5 to TRBJ2-2, with a weak D call TRBD2 (5 bases). This CDR3 is 13 amino acids long. Germline values: CDR1 MNHEY, CDR2 SVGAGI.

J is TRBJ2-5 and V is TRBV10-1; D call uncertain. CDR1 is WNHNN, CDR2 SYGVQD, per germline (reference sequence). V lost 8 bases, J lost 1 base, and 8 bases lay in between. The CDR3 is 12 amino acids. Here the CDR3 DNA reads TGCGCCAGCCCCTCGGCCCAAGAGACCCAGTACTTC. Translating it yields CASPSAQETQYF.

The count of this clonotype is one. The rearrangement uses TRBV7-2 and TRBJ2-5; 7 bases map to TRBD2. CDR3 length: 14 amino acids. Unmatched junction bases numbered 13, after V lost 2 bases and J lost 13 bases. CDR1 and CDR2 from the germline V gene are SGHTA and FQGNSA. CDR3 sequence: CASSLLADQETWYF. CDR3 nucleotides: TGTGCCAGCAGCTTACTAGCGGACCAAGAGACCTGGTACTTC.

The chain is built from TRBV2 and TRBJ2-7; 10 nucleotides align to TRBD2. The length of the CDR3 is 14 residues. J gave up 6 bases and V 6 bases, and 8 bases lay outside the gene matches. The germline CDR1 and CDR2 sequences are SNHLY and FYNNEI. CDR3 in amino acids: CASSFLAGGSEQYF. CDR3 nucleotides: TGTGCCAGCAGCTTCTTAGCGGGGGGAAGCGAGCAGTACTTC.

This chain uses TRBV3-1 with TRBJ2-1; maybe TRBD1 (6 bases). Germline lookup yields CDR1 LGHDT and CDR2 YNNKEL (reference sequence). This CDR3 contains 17 residues. Trimming stripped 0 bases from V and 7 bases from J, with 19 bases between. Here the CDR3 DNA reads TGTGCCAGCAGCCAAGATGATGGGGACACCGCTCGGAATGAGCAGTTCTTC. Residues: CASSQDDGDTARNEQFF.

The V gene is TRBV25-1, the J gene TRBJ2-3; 8 bases are a match to TRBD1. This CDR3 comprises 14 residues. Germline lookup yields CDR1 MGHDK and CDR2 SYGVNS. V lost 5 bases, J lost 5 bases, and 6 bases stayed unmatched. CDR3 in DNA: TGTGCCAGCAGTTTCGGACAGGGTAAAGATACGCAGTATTTT. Its protein is CASSFGQGKDTQYF.

The chain combines TRBV19 with TRBJ2-6, with TRBD1 as a possible D gene (6 bases). V gave up 1 base and J gave up 3 bases, with 10 bases separating them. The CDR3 is 16 amino acids. Germline V CDR1 and CDR2: LNHDA, SQIVND (reference sequence). CDR3 nucleotide sequence: TGTGCCAGTAGTATAGGGTTAGGGGGTGGGGCCAACGTCCTGACTTTC. Protein sequence: CASSIGLGGGANVLTF.

This clonotype came up many times. The chain links TRBV4-1 to TRBJ1-2; 9 bases fit TRBD1. V lost 0 bases and J lost 7; bases outside the gene matches: 6. The germline V gene encodes CDR1 MGHRA and CDR2 YSYEKL. The CDR3 spans 15 residues. The CDR3 loop reads CASSQDVQGAVGYTF. The CDR3 DNA reads TGCGCCAGCAGCCAAGATGTACAGGGGGCCGTTGGCTACACCTTC.

The V and J genes are TRBV10-3 and TRBJ1-1; possible D gene TRBD1, 6 bases. Trimming removed 3 bases at V and 7 bases at J, with 12 bases between. This CDR3 is built from 13 residues. Germline CDR1 reads ENHRY; CDR2 reads SYGVKD. CDR3 DNA sequence: TGTGCCATCAGTGACCGGACAGACAATGAAGCTTTCTTT. Its translation: CAISDRTDNEAFF.

This sequence joins TRBV20-1 and TRBJ2-5; no firm D call. V was trimmed by 5 bases and J by 1 base, leaving 17 bases between them. Germline V gene sequence: CDR1 DFQATT, CDR2 SNEGSKA (reference sequence). The CDR3 runs to 15 residues. The CDR3 DNA sequence: TGCAGTGCTCACAACCCCACAGAGACCCAAGAGACCCAGTACTTC. The encoded protein is CSAHNPTETQETQYF.

This chain connects TRBV12-3 or TRBV12-4 to TRBJ1-1, with 9 bases that match TRBD1. CDR3 length: 14 amino acids. The junction had 13 bases not matched to a gene; V was cut back by 7 bases and J by 10 bases. The CDR3 sequence is CASNGQGLPGGAFF. CDR3 nucleotide sequence: TGTGCCAGCAACGGACAGGGGCTCCCTGGGGGAGCTTTCTTT.

The rearrangement joins TRBV19 to TRBJ2-5; tentative D call: TRBD2 (5 bases). The CDR3 contains 15 residues. Germline V gene sequence: CDR1 LNHDA, CDR2 SQIVND (reference sequence). The V and J ends lost 4 bases and 0 bases respectively, with 12 bases between them. The CDR3 region has the DNA TGTGCCAGTAGTAGTCCGCTAGCCCACCAAGAGACCCAGTACTTC. Protein sequence: CASSSPLAHQETQYF. Variable domain in full (rest from reference TRBV19 and TRBJ2-5): DGGITQSPKYLFRKEGQNVTLSCEQNLNHDAMYWYRQDPGQGLRLIYYSQIVNDFQKGDIAEGYSVSREKKESFPLTVTSAQKNPTAFYLCASSSPLAHQETQYFGPGTRLLVL.

The chain links TRBV6-1 to TRBJ2-1; D not resolved. The CDR3 has 12 amino acids. CDR1 is MNHNS and CDR2 is SASEGT in the germline V gene. Trimming pared 6 bases from V and 6 bases from J, leaving 9 bases between. The CDR3 DNA reads TGTGCCAGCAGAACGACGGTCAATGAGCAGTTCTTC. Translation: CASRTTVNEQFF.

The chain recombines TRBV12-3 or TRBV12-4 with TRBJ2-1; D remains unclear. V dropped 6 bases and J dropped 8 bases, with 8 bases sitting between them. The CDR3 has 11 residues. The DNA for the CDR3 is TGTGCCAGCAGAGTTAGGGATGAGCAGTTCTTC. Translating gives CASRVRDEQFF.

J is TRBJ2-7 and V is TRBV11-2; D uncertain. V lost 2 bases and J 5 bases, leaving 10 bases between the germline ends. Germline assignment: CDR1 SGHAT and CDR2 FQNNGV. The CDR3 loop spans 13 amino acids. CDR3 DNA: TGTGCCAGCAGCTTATCAGATAACCACGAGCAGTACTTC. Amino acids: CASSLSDNHEQYF. Full variable domain (outside the CDR3, taken from reference TRBV11-2 and TRBJ2-7): EAGVAQSPRYKIIEKRQSVAFWCNPISGHATLYWYQQILGQGPKLLIQFQNNGVVDDSQLPKDRFSAERLKGVDSTLKIQPAKLEDSAVYLCASSLSDNHEQYFGPGTRLTVT.

This clonotype turned up a few times. This sequence joins TRBV29-1 and TRBJ2-3; unclear D gene. This CDR3 is built from 12 residues. V gave up 7 bases and J gave up 2 bases, with 10 bases separating them. Germline V gives CDR1 SQVTM, CDR2 ANQGSEA. CDR3 nucleotides: TGCAGCGGCTATAGGACCACAGATACGCAGTATTTT. Its translation is CSGYRTTDTQYF.

The rearrangement uses TRBV20-1 and TRBJ1-5, with D hard to call. This CDR3 is 15 amino acids long. In germline, CDR1 is DFQATT, CDR2 SNEGSKA (reference sequence). CDR3 in amino acids: CHTHDALCSNQPQHF. CDR3 bases: TGCCACACTCATGATGCACTGTGTAGCAATCAGCCCCAGCATTTT.

The J gene is TRBJ1-1, the V gene TRBV24-1, with D tentatively TRBD1 (6 bases). Trimming took 6 bases from V and 8 from J, leaving 21 bases between them. Per germline, CDR1 KGHDR and CDR2 SFDVKD. The CDR3 sequence is 15 residues long. This CDR3 is CATSLGSYRAGEAFF. DNA for the CDR3: TGTGCCACCAGTCTGGGGAGTTACAGGGCGGGGGAAGCTTTCTTT.

For this clonotype: A read error may account for a junction end that differs from germline. The chain has TRBV15 and TRBJ2-3; D could derive from TRBD1 or TRBD2 (7 bases each). Germline V gives CDR1 LNHNV, CDR2 YYDKDF (reference sequence). This CDR3 contains 16 residues. For the CDR3, the DNA is TGTGCCACCTGCAGAGACCCAGGGGGGAGGGCAGATACGCAGTATTTT. Translation: CATCRDPGGRADTQYF.

This clonotype was recorded at least ten times. The chain has TRBV11-3 and TRBJ1-1, with a weak D call TRBD1 (5 bases). The CDR3 consists of 14 residues. Germline assignment: CDR1 SGHNT and CDR2 YENEEA. V was cut by 5 bases and J by 0 bases, with 10 bases left in between. The CDR3 nucleotides read TGTGCCAGCAGCCGGGGACCCCTGAACACTGAAGCTTTCTTT. Amino acids: CASSRGPLNTEAFF.